A selection of T cell receptor beta chains follows, all from one sample in a study of blood T cell repertoires in COVID-19. Only in-frame clones appear in the TCRdb table, and some are missing; sequencing was by immunoSEQ multiplex PCR. This sample has approximately 81,000 clones, with approximately 78% found just once. The material sequenced was peripheral blood. These receptors were collected from a human donor in a cohort sampled during active COVID-19. Each CDR3 is given with its conserved first and last residue. D genes are given only for firm matches. Clone size appears in some rows only: once, few, many, or a class for an expanded clone.

TRBJ2-2 TRBV29-1 few TRBD1 CSGGTGGAAGELFF TGCAGCGGGGGGACAGGGGGCGCCGCCGGGGAGCTGTTTTTT
TRBJ2-1 TRBV19 - TRBD1 CASTLTGGKGNEQFF TGTGCCAGTACCCTGACAGGGGGCAAGGGAAATGAGCAGTTCTTC
TRBJ1-5 TRBV2 - TRBD1 CASSVGDRVVGQPQHF TGTGCCAGCAGTGTGGGTGACAGGGTTGTAGGTCAGCCCCAGCATTTT
TRBJ2-7 TRBV19 few - CASSRGRQSYEQYF TGTGCCAGTAGTAGGGGAAGACAGTCTTACGAGCAGTACTTC
TRBJ2-7 TRBV7-9 - TRBD1 CASSSTGKGDEQYF TGTGCCAGCAGCTCGACAGGGAAGGGAGACGAGCAGTACTTC
TRBJ2-3 TRBV5-4 - TRBD1 CASSSIGRGQGAGTQYF TGTGCCAGCAGCTCCATAGGACGCGGACAGGGGGCCGGTACGCAGTATTTT
TRBJ1-2 TRBV14 - - CASSHRGWYGYTF TGTGCCAGCAGCCACAGAGGGTGGTATGGCTACACCTTC
TRBJ1-6 TRBV27 few TRBD1 CASSLSSGRGPRALHF TGTGCCAGCAGTTTATCTTCGGGCAGGGGGCCCAGGGCCCTCCACTTT
TRBJ1-1 TRBV4-1 once - CASSRDTLNTEAFF TGCGCCAGCAGCCGGGACACGCTGAACACTGAAGCTTTCTTT
TRBJ1-2 TRBV5-4 few TRBD1 CASTEKTGLGYGYTF TGTGCCAGCACCGAGAAGACAGGGTTGGGCTATGGCTACACCTTC
TRBJ2-7 TRBV3-1/TRBV3-2 - - CASSQRENEQYF TGTGCCAGCAGCCAACGGGAAAACGAGCAGTACTTC
TRBJ1-1 TRBV6-5 once TRBD1 CASRRDRGRGAEAFF TGTGCCAGCAGGCGGGACAGGGGGCGAGGGGCTGAAGCTTTCTTT
TRBJ1-2 TRBV5-4 - - CASSLQARINYGYTF TGTGCCAGCAGCTTGCAGGCAAGAATAAACTATGGCTACACCTTC
TRBJ1-2 TRBV4-2 once - CASSPGDVYGYTF TGTGCCAGCAGCCCGGGGGACGTATATGGCTACACCTTC
TRBJ2-7 TRBV9 - - CASSVGLAGSPYEQYF TGTGCCAGCAGCGTGGGTCTGGCGGGCTCCCCCTACGAGCAGTACTTC
TRBJ1-2 TRBV2 - - CASSRSQNYGYTF TGTGCCAGCAGCAGGTCCCAAAACTATGGCTACACCTTC
TRBJ2-5 TRBV5-1 - TRBD2 CASSSQPAGGRETQYF TGCGCCAGCAGCTCCCAACCGGCGGGGGGCCGGGAGACCCAGTACTTC
TRBJ2-1 TRBV7-2 few TRBD2 CASSLGVMSAGGRYNEQFF TGTGCCAGCAGCTTAGGTGTAATGTCGGCGGGGGGACGCTACAATGAGCAGTTCTTC
TRBJ2-7 TRBV27 - - CASSLPTRHYEQYF TGTGCCAGCAGTCTCCCGACCAGACACTACGAGCAGTACTTC
TRBJ2-7 TRBV18 - - CASSPPGQGGYEQYF TGTGCCAGCTCACCACCCGGTCAGGGAGGATACGAGCAGTACTTC
TRBJ1-6 TRBV7-9 - TRBD1 CASSLRGQDIAPLHF TGTGCCAGCAGCTTAAGGGGGCAGGATATTGCACCCCTCCACTTT
TRBJ2-5 TRBV6-4 - - CASSPKPGTQSYF TGTGCCAGCAGTCCTAAACCGGGAACACAATCGTACTTC
TRBJ1-1 TRBV3-1/TRBV3-2 once - CASSQTGLAFF TGTGCCAGCAGCCAAACAGGGCTAGCTTTCTTT
TRBJ2-7 TRBV14 - - CASSNFQGYEQYF TGTGCCAGCAGCAATTTCCAGGGCTACGAGCAGTACTTC
TRBJ1-3 TRBV7-4 - - CASSLSSTSGANTIYF TGTGCCAGCAGCTTATCTAGTACTTCTGGTGCAAACACCATATATTTT
TRBJ2-5 TRBV10-3 - TRBD1 CAISESGQGAETQYF TGTGCCATCAGTGAGTCGGGACAGGGGGCAGAGACCCAGTACTTC
TRBJ2-2 TRBV6-1 - TRBD2 CASSDGLAGGGGELFF TGTGCCAGCAGTGACGGGCTAGCGGGCGGTGGCGGGGAGCTGTTTTTT
TRBJ2-7 TRBV6-5 - - CAITPVVRSGEQYF TGTGCCATCACCCCCGTTGTCAGGTCAGGCGAGCAGTACTTC
TRBJ2-5 TRBV5-1 - - CASATSTGTRETQYF TGCGCCAGCGCGACCTCGACAGGCACCCGAGAGACCCAGTACTTC
TRBJ1-6 TRBV5-4 few TRBD1 CASSSAGTGRVSPLHF TGTGCCAGCAGCTCCGCCGGGACAGGGCGGGTCTCACCCCTCCACTTT
TRBJ2-1 TRBV11-1 - TRBD2 CASSRITSGGDEQFF TGTGCCAGCAGCCGGATAACTAGCGGGGGCGATGAGCAGTTCTTC
TRBJ2-7 TRBV9 - - CASSVGAGRSYEQYF TGTGCCAGCAGCGTAGGGGCAGGGAGGTCCTACGAGCAGTACTTC
TRBJ2-7 TRBV5-4 - - CASSLEDVWTTYEQYF TGTGCCAGCAGCTTAGAAGACGTCTGGACTACCTACGAGCAGTACTTC
TRBJ2-7 TRBV10-1 few TRBD1 CASASGTGSWQYF TGCGCCAGCGCATCCGGGACAGGATCGTGGCAGTACTTC
TRBJ2-7 TRBV3-1/TRBV3-2 - TRBD1 CASSQARGLFYEQYF TGTGCCAGCAGCCAAGCCAGGGGGCTTTTCTACGAGCAGTACTTC
TRBJ2-7 TRBV9 many TRBD1 CASSLGTGGSEQYF TGTGCCAGCAGCCTTGGGACAGGGGGCAGCGAGCAGTACTTC
TRBJ1-1 TRBV12-3/TRBV12-4 many - CASSLQGNTEAFF TGTGCCAGCAGCCTACAGGGGAACACTGAAGCTTTCTTT
TRBJ2-1 TRBV14 - TRBD2 CASSTSGFSYNEQFF TGTGCCAGCAGCACTAGCGGGTTCTCCTACAATGAGCAGTTCTTC
TRBJ2-7 TRBV7-2 - - CASSPSRFGSAPIGEQYF TGTGCCAGCAGCCCATCCAGGTTTGGTTCCGCTCCGATCGGCGAGCAGTACTTC
TRBJ1-2 TRBV2 - - CASSERDIAGYTF TGTGCCAGCAGTGAAAGGGACATCGCGGGCTACACCTTC